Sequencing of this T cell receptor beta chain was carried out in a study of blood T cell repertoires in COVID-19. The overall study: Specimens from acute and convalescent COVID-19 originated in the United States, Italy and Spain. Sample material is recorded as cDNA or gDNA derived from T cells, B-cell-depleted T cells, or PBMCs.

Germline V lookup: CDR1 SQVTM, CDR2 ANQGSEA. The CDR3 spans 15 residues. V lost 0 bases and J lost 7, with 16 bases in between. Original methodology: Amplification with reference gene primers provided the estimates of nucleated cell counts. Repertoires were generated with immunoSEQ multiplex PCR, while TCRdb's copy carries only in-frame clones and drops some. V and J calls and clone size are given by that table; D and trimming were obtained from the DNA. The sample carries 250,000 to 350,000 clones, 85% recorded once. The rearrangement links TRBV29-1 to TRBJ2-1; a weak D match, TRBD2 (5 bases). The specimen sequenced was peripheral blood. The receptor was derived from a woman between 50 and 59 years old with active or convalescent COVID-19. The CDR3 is CSVEDRSGRENEQFF. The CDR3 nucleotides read TGCAGCGTTGAAGATCGATCGGGAAGAGAAAATGAGCAGTTCTTC.